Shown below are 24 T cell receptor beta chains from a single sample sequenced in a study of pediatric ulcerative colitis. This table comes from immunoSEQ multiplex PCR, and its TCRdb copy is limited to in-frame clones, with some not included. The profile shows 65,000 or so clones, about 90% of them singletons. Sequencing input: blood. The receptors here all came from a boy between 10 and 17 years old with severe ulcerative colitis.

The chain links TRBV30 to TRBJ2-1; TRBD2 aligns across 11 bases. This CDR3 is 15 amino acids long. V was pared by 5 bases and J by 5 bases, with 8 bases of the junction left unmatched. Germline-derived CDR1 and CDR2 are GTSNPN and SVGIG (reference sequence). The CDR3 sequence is CAWLARLAGHNEQFF. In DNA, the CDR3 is TGTGCCTGGCTAGCGAGACTAGCGGGGCACAATGAGCAGTTCTTC.

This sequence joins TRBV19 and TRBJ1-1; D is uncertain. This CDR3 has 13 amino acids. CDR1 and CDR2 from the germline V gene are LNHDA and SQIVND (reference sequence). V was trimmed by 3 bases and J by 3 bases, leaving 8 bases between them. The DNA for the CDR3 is TGTGCCAGTAGTATTGGAAGTCACACTGAAGCTTTCTTT. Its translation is CASSIGSHTEAFF.

CDR3 bases: TGTGCCAGCAGCCCCCCCGGGGTCCGGTCCTACGAGCAGTACTTC. It codes for CASSPPGVRSYEQYF. The chain is built from TRBV7-9 and TRBJ2-7, with TRBD2 as a possible D gene (5 bases). The CDR3 is 15 amino acids. Germline V gene lookup returns CDR1 SEHNR and CDR2 FQNEAQ (reference sequence). Trimming pared 5 bases from V and 1 base from J, leaving 15 bases between. Based on the CDR3 plus reference TRBV7-9 and TRBJ2-7, the full variable domain is DTGVSQNPRHKITKRGQNVTFRCDPISEHNRLYWYRQTLGQGPEFLTYFQNEAQLEKSRLLSDRFSAERPKGSFSTLEIQRTEQGDSAMYLCASSPPGVRSYEQYFGPGTRLTVT.

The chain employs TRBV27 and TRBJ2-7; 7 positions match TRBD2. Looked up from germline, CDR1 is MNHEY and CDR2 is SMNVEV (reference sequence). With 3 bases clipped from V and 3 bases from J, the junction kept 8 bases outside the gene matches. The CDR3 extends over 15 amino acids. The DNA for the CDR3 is TGTGCCAGCAGTTTTTGGGCTAGCGGACACTACGAGCAGTACTTC. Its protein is CASSFWASGHYEQYF.

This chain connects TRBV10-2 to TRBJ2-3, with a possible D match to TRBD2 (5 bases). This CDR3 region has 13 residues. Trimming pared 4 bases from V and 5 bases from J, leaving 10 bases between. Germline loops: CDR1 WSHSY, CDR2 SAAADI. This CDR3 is CASSAVGGDTQYF. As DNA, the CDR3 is TGCGCCAGCAGTGCTGTAGGAGGAGATACGCAGTATTTT.

The CDR3 is CASSQPQTGTFNYGYTF. CDR3 bases: TGTGCCAGCAGCCAACCTCAGACAGGCACTTTTAACTATGGCTACACCTTC. The chain employs TRBV4-2 and TRBJ1-2, with a weak D call TRBD1 (6 bases). V dropped 2 bases and J dropped 1 base, with 17 bases sitting between them. The CDR3 consists of 17 residues. Germline lookup yields CDR1 LGHNA and CDR2 YNFKEQ.

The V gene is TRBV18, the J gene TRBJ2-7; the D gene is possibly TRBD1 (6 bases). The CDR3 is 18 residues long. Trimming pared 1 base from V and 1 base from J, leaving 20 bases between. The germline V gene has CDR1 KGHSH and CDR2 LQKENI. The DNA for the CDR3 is TGTGCCAGCTCACCACTAAGTAATTCGGGACACCAATCCTACGAGCAGTACTTC. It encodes CASSPLSNSGHQSYEQYF.

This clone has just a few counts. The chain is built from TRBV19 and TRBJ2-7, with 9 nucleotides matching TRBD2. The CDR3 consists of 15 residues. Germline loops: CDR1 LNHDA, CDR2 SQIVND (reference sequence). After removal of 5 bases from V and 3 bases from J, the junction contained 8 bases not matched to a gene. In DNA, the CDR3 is TGTGCCAGTAGTCTGGGGACTAGCCGATACTACGAGCAGTACTTC. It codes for CASSLGTSRYYEQYF.

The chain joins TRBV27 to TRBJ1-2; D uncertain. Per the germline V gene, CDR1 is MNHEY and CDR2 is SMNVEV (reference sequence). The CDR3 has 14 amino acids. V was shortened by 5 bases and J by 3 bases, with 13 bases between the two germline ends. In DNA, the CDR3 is TGTGCCAGCAGTGAAACGGATCGTGACTATGGCTACACCTTC. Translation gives CASSETDRDYGYTF.

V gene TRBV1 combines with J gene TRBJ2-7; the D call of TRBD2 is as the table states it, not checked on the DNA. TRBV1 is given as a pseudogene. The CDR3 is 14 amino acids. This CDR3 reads CTSSLAAFSYEQYF. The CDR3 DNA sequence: TGCACCAGCAGCCTAGCGGCCTTCTCCTACGAGCAGTACTTC.

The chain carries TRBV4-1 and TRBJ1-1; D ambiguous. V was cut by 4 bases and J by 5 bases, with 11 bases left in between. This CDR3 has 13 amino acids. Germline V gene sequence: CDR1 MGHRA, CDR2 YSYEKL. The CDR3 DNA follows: TGCGCCAGCAGCCCCTCCTTAGGGACTGAAGCTTTCTTT. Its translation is CASSPSLGTEAFF.

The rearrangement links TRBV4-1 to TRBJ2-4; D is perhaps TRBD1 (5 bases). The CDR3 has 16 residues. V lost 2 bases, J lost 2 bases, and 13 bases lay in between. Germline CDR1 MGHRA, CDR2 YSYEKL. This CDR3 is CASSQPQQDPKNIQYF. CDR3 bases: TGCGCCAGCAGCCAACCCCAACAGGACCCCAAAAACATTCAGTACTTC.

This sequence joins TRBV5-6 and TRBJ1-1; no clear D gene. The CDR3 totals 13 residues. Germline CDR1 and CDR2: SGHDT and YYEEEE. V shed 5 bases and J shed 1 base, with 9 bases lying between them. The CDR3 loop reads CASSLRWNTEAFF. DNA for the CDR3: TGTGCCAGCAGTCTTAGGTGGAACACTGAAGCTTTCTTT.

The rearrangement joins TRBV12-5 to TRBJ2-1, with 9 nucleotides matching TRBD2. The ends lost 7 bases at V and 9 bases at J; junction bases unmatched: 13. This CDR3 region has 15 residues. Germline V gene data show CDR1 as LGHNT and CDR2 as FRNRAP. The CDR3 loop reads CASVPPAGGPFEQFF. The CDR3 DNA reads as TGTGCTAGTGTTCCCCCCGCGGGAGGGCCCTTTGAGCAGTTCTTC. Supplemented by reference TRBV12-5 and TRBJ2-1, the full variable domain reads DARVTQTPRHKVTEMGQEVTMRCQPILGHNTVFWYRQTMMQGLELLAYFRNRAPLDDSGMPKDRFSAEMPDATLATLKIQPSEPRDSAVYFCASVPPAGGPFEQFFGPGTRLTVL.

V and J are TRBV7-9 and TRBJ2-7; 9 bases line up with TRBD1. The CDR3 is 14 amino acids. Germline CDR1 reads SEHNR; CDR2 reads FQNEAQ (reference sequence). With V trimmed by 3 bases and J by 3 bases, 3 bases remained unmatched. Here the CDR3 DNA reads TGTGCCAGCAGCTTTTCGGGACAGGGCTACGAGCAGTACTTC. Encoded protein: CASSFSGQGYEQYF.

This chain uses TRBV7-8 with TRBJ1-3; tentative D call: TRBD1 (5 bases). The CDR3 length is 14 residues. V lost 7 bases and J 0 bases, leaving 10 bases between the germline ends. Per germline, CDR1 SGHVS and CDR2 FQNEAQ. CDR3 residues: CASNSGSSGNTIYF. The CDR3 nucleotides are TGTGCCAGCAATTCAGGGAGCTCTGGAAACACCATATATTTT.

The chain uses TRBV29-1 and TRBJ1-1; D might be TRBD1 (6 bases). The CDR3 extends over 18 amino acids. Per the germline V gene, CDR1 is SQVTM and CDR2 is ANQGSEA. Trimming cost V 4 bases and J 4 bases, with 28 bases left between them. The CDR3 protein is CSVGALLGQGRLGTEAFF. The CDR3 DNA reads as TGCAGCGTTGGGGCCCTCTTAGGCCAGGGGCGGTTGGGCACTGAAGCTTTCTTT.

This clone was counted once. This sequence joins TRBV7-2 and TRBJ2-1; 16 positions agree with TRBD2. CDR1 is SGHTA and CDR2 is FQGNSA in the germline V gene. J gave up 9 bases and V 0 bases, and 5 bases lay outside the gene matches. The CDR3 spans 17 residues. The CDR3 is CASSLALGLAGGSEQFF. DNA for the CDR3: TGTGCCAGCAGCTTAGCGCTGGGACTAGCGGGAGGGTCTGAGCAGTTCTTC.

The CDR3: CASSQGFGGARETQYF. The DNA of the CDR3 is TGCGCCAGCAGCCAGGGCTTTGGAGGGGCGCGTGAGACCCAGTACTTC. The chain uses TRBV4-1 and TRBJ2-5, with TRBD2 as a possible D gene (6 bases). The V gene's germline CDR1 is MGHRA and CDR2 YSYEKL. Deletions cut 3 bases from V and 5 bases from J, with 19 bases between. The CDR3 has 16 amino acids.

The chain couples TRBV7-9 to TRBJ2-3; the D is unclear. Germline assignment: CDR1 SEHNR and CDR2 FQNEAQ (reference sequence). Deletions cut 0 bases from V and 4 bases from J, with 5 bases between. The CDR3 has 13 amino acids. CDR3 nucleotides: TGTGCCAGCAGCTTAGCTGTCCCAGATACGCAGTATTTT. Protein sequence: CASSLAVPDTQYF.

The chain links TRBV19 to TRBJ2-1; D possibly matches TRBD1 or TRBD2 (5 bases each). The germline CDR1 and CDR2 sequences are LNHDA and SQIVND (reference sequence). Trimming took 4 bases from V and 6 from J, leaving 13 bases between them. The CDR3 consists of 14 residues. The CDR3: CASSKHGTVNEQFF. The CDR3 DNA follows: TGTGCCAGTAGTAAACACGGGACCGTCAATGAGCAGTTCTTC.

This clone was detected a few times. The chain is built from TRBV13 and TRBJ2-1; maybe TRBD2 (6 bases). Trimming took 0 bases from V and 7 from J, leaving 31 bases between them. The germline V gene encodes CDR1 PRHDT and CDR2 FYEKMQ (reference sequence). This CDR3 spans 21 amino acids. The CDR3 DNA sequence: TGTGCCAGCAGCTTAGGCCGTGGCGGGGCCCTGGCTTCCGCCTTTGAGAATGAGCAGTTCTTC. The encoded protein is CASSLGRGGALASAFENEQFF.

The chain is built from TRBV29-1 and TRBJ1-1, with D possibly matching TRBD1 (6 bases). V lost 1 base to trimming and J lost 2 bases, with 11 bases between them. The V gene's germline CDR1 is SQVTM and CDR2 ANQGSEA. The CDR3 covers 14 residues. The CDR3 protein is CSVEGGGINTEAFF. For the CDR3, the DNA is TGCAGCGTTGAAGGAGGGGGGATCAACACTGAAGCTTTCTTT.

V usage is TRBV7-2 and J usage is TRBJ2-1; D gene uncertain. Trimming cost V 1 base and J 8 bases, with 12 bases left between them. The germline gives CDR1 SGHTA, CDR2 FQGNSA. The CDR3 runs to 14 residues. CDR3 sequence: CASSLGPDLHEQFF. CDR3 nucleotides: TGTGCCAGCAGCTTAGGTCCAGATCTACATGAGCAGTTCTTC.